The rows below give T cell receptor beta chains drawn from one sample of a study of T cell repertoires in cytomegalovirus infection. One entry per CDR3 protein, called by TCRdb with MiXCR from the reads. The sample contains roughly 730,000 distinct CDR3 sequences, around 30% of which appear only once. These receptors are not linked to any known antigen. Sequenced here: cultured PBMCs, sampled from culture after CMV antigen stimulation. These receptors were collected from a human donor in good health (CMV status not recorded). Some clones in this sample may be carry-over from other donors' samples. The CDR3 runs from the conserved cysteine through the conserved F or W. A D gene is named only where the DNA matches it firmly. Where a row states a size, it is once, few, many or the class of an expanded clone; other rows omit it.

abundance: .
v_gene: TRBV6-5
d_gene: .
j_gene: TRBJ1-4
CDR3nt: TGTGCCAGCAGGAGGGCCCCTAATGAAAAACTGTTTTTT
CDR3aa: CASRRAPNEKLFF

abundance: .
v_gene: TRBV12-3/TRBV12-4
d_gene: .
j_gene: TRBJ1-1
CDR3nt: TGTGCCAGCAGTTCCATCAATCGGGCCACCTCTACTGAAGCTTTCTTT
CDR3aa: CASSSINRATSTEAFF

abundance: few
v_gene: TRBV10-3
d_gene: TRBD1
j_gene: TRBJ2-3
CDR3nt: TGTGCCATCAGAGGACAGGCGGCAGATACGCAGTATTTT
CDR3aa: CAIRGQAADTQYF

abundance: many
v_gene: TRBV4-1
d_gene: .
j_gene: TRBJ2-3
CDR3nt: TGCGCCAGCAGCCAACTTGGTCTTGAGACGCAGTATTTT
CDR3aa: CASSQLGLETQYF

abundance: .
v_gene: TRBV27
d_gene: .
j_gene: TRBJ2-7
CDR3nt: TGTGCCAGCATATTATATGGACAGTTCTACGAGCAGTACTTC
CDR3aa: CASILYGQFYEQYF

abundance: .
v_gene: TRBV12-3/TRBV12-4
d_gene: .
j_gene: TRBJ1-3
CDR3nt: TGTGCCAGCAGACCTACATCGGGAAACACCATATATTTT
CDR3aa: CASRPTSGNTIYF

abundance: .
v_gene: TRBV11-2
d_gene: TRBD2
j_gene: TRBJ2-1
CDR3nt: TGTGCCAGCAGCTTAGGTTCCCTAGCGGGATTCCTCAATGAGCAGTTCTTC
CDR3aa: CASSLGSLAGFLNEQFF

abundance: .
v_gene: TRBV28
d_gene: TRBD2
j_gene: TRBJ2-1
CDR3nt: TGTGCCAGCAGTTTATCGCTAGCGGGCGCCGCGGATGAGCAGTTCTTC
CDR3aa: CASSLSLAGAADEQFF

abundance: .
v_gene: TRBV19
d_gene: .
j_gene: TRBJ1-1
CDR3nt: TGTGCCAGCAGACAGAGATTGAACACTGAAGCTTTCTTT
CDR3aa: CASRQRLNTEAFF

abundance: .
v_gene: TRBV5-6
d_gene: .
j_gene: TRBJ1-3
CDR3nt: TGTGCCAGCAGCAGAAAGGCCTCTGGAAACACCATATATTTT
CDR3aa: CASSRKASGNTIYF

abundance: .
v_gene: TRBV6-2/TRBV6-3
d_gene: TRBD1
j_gene: TRBJ1-6
CDR3nt: TGTGCCAGCAGTCAACAGACCTCGGACAGGGGGATCCCGAGGGCCCTCCACTTT
CDR3aa: CASSQQTSDRGIPRALHF

abundance: .
v_gene: TRBV2
d_gene: TRBD2
j_gene: TRBJ2-1
CDR3nt: TGTGCCAGCAGTGACGGCGGGGGGGATGAGCAGTTCTTC
CDR3aa: CASSDGGGDEQFF

abundance: .
v_gene: TRBV6-5
d_gene: .
j_gene: TRBJ1-5
CDR3nt: TGTGCCAGCAGTCGGGACATGTACAATCAGCCCCAGCATTTT
CDR3aa: CASSRDMYNQPQHF

abundance: .
v_gene: TRBV5-1
d_gene: .
j_gene: TRBJ2-1
CDR3nt: TGCGCCAGCAGCCGGACGGCAACGAGGAGCGATGAGCAGTTCTTC
CDR3aa: CASSRTATRSDEQFF

abundance: .
v_gene: TRBV19
d_gene: .
j_gene: TRBJ1-4
CDR3nt: TGTGCCAGTAGTTCCCTCGAGACCGCAACTAATGAAAAACTGTTTTTT
CDR3aa: CASSSLETATNEKLFF

abundance: few
v_gene: TRBV9
d_gene: .
j_gene: TRBJ2-3
CDR3nt: TGTGCCAGCAGCGCACACCCTAAAGATACGCAGTATTTT
CDR3aa: CASSAHPKDTQYF

abundance: once
v_gene: TRBV5-5
d_gene: .
j_gene: TRBJ1-4
CDR3nt: TGTGCCAGCAGCCGTGGCCCCACAGGGCTTGAAAAACTGTTTTTT
CDR3aa: CASSRGPTGLEKLFF

abundance: few
v_gene: TRBV6-2/TRBV6-3
d_gene: TRBD2
j_gene: TRBJ2-7
CDR3nt: TGTGCCAGCGGCCAGCGGGAGGCCCGGGGGGAGCAGTACTTC
CDR3aa: CASGQREARGEQYF

abundance: .
v_gene: TRBV4-1
d_gene: TRBD1
j_gene: TRBJ2-1
CDR3nt: TGCGCCAGCAGCCAAGGGAAGGGACAGGGCTACAATGAGCAGTTCTTC
CDR3aa: CASSQGKGQGYNEQFF

abundance: .
v_gene: TRBV6-5
d_gene: .
j_gene: TRBJ2-7
CDR3nt: TGTGCCAGCAGTTACAGGGCCGGATACGAGCAGTACTTC
CDR3aa: CASSYRAGYEQYF

abundance: .
v_gene: TRBV2
d_gene: TRBD2
j_gene: TRBJ2-1
CDR3nt: TGTGCCAGCGGTTCCGCGGCGGGAGGGCCAGTAAATGAGCAGTTCTTC
CDR3aa: CASGSAAGGPVNEQFF

abundance: .
v_gene: TRBV9
d_gene: .
j_gene: TRBJ2-7
CDR3nt: TGTGCCAGCAGCGTAGGGGAAGGGGAAGGCGACAACGAGCAGTACTTC
CDR3aa: CASSVGEGEGDNEQYF

abundance: few
v_gene: TRBV5-1
d_gene: TRBD2
j_gene: TRBJ2-3
CDR3nt: TGCGCCAGCAGCTTACCTAGCGGGGGACTCACAGATACGCAGTATTTT
CDR3aa: CASSLPSGGLTDTQYF

abundance: .
v_gene: TRBV20-1
d_gene: .
j_gene: TRBJ1-5
CDR3nt: TGCAGTGCCCCCCTCGGGAGCGTTAATCAGCCCCAGCATTTT
CDR3aa: CSAPLGSVNQPQHF

abundance: .
v_gene: TRBV15
d_gene: .
j_gene: TRBJ2-3
CDR3nt: TGTGCCACCAGCACCCCCAGAGCCTTCAGCACAGATACGCAGTATTTT
CDR3aa: CATSTPRAFSTDTQYF

abundance: many
v_gene: TRBV7-2
d_gene: TRBD2
j_gene: TRBJ2-2
CDR3nt: TGTGCCAGCAGCCCGGGACTAGCGGGCTGGGAAGAGCTGTTTTTT
CDR3aa: CASSPGLAGWEELFF

abundance: few
v_gene: TRBV12-3/TRBV12-4
d_gene: .
j_gene: TRBJ1-6
CDR3nt: TGTGCCAGCAGACGCAAGGGGAATATCAATCTATCCTATAATTCACCCCTCCACTTT
CDR3aa: CASRRKGNINLSYNSPLHF

abundance: .
v_gene: TRBV27
d_gene: TRBD2
j_gene: TRBJ2-1
CDR3nt: TGTGCCAGCGGGCCCGGGACTAGCGGCTACAATGAGCTGTTCTTC
CDR3aa: CASGPGTSGYNELFF

abundance: few
v_gene: TRBV12-3/TRBV12-4
d_gene: TRBD1
j_gene: TRBJ2-1
CDR3nt: TGTGCCAGCAGCGAACAGGGGGCGCGGGGGAATGAGCAGTTCTTC
CDR3aa: CASSEQGARGNEQFF

abundance: .
v_gene: TRBV19
d_gene: .
j_gene: TRBJ1-6
CDR3nt: TGTGCCAGTAGTATATACGGGACAAATAATTCACCCCTCCACTTT
CDR3aa: CASSIYGTNNSPLHF

abundance: .
v_gene: TRBV10-2
d_gene: .
j_gene: TRBJ2-1
CDR3nt: TGCGCCAGCCGGGGGGCAGGGCCTTACAATGAGCAGTTCTTC
CDR3aa: CASRGAGPYNEQFF

abundance: many
v_gene: TRBV7-2
d_gene: .
j_gene: TRBJ2-7
CDR3nt: TGTGCCAGCAGCCAAATGTACCGACAGGAGCAGTACTTC
CDR3aa: CASSQMYRQEQYF

abundance: .
v_gene: TRBV2
d_gene: .
j_gene: TRBJ2-1
CDR3nt: TGTGCCAGCGGGAAGGGGGGAGAGGGTTATGAGCAGTTCTTC
CDR3aa: CASGKGGEGYEQFF

abundance: .
v_gene: TRBV23-1
d_gene: TRBD1
j_gene: TRBJ2-7
CDR3nt: TGCGCCACAAAACCGGGACAGGGGGCCCACTACGAGCAGTACTTC
CDR3aa: CATKPGQGAHYEQYF

abundance: .
v_gene: TRBV6-2/TRBV6-3
d_gene: .
j_gene: TRBJ1-5
CDR3nt: TGTGCCAGCAGTCCCCCAAGGGCCACAAGCAATCAGCCCCAGCATTTT
CDR3aa: CASSPPRATSNQPQHF

abundance: .
v_gene: TRBV7-6
d_gene: .
j_gene: TRBJ2-7
CDR3nt: TGTGCCAGCAGCTTAAGTGGGCTTAACTACGAGCAGTACTTC
CDR3aa: CASSLSGLNYEQYF

abundance: .
v_gene: TRBV2
d_gene: TRBD2
j_gene: TRBJ2-7
CDR3nt: TGTGCCAGCAGTGTGGAGTCGGGGGGGGCCTACGAGCAGTACTTC
CDR3aa: CASSVESGGAYEQYF

abundance: .
v_gene: TRBV28
d_gene: .
j_gene: TRBJ2-5
CDR3nt: TGTGCCAGCCGCGAGAGGGGAAACCAAGAGACCCAGTACTTC
CDR3aa: CASRERGNQETQYF

abundance: .
v_gene: TRBV28
d_gene: .
j_gene: TRBJ1-3
CDR3nt: TGTGCCAGCAGTTCCAGACAGGTTGCCGGAAACACCATATATTTT
CDR3aa: CASSSRQVAGNTIYF

abundance: .
v_gene: TRBV20-1
d_gene: .
j_gene: TRBJ1-1
CDR3nt: TGCAGTGCTAGGATGGGGGACTATCTGAGTTCGGCTTTCTTT
CDR3aa: CSARMGDYLSSAFF

abundance: few
v_gene: TRBV7-2
d_gene: .
j_gene: TRBJ2-7
CDR3nt: TGTGCCAGCAGCTTAGGGTGGGGAACCTACGAGCAGTACTTC
CDR3aa: CASSLGWGTYEQYF

abundance: .
v_gene: TRBV7-4
d_gene: TRBD1
j_gene: TRBJ1-1
CDR3nt: TGTGCCAGCAGCGGGGGGGACAGGGATAGGGGCACTGAAGCTTTCTTT
CDR3aa: CASSGGDRDRGTEAFF

abundance: .
v_gene: TRBV12-3/TRBV12-4
d_gene: .
j_gene: TRBJ2-3
CDR3nt: TGTGCCAGTGGGACTGCGCGGGGCCCGGCAGATACGCAGTATTTT
CDR3aa: CASGTARGPADTQYF

abundance: few
v_gene: TRBV20-1
d_gene: .
j_gene: TRBJ1-2
CDR3nt: TGCAGTGCTGATGGACAAAACCCCTATGGCTACACCTTC
CDR3aa: CSADGQNPYGYTF

abundance: many
v_gene: TRBV7-2
d_gene: .
j_gene: TRBJ2-1
CDR3nt: TGTGCCAGCAGCTTAGGACCTCAGTCCTACAATGAGCAGTTCTTC
CDR3aa: CASSLGPQSYNEQFF

abundance: few
v_gene: TRBV11-2
d_gene: TRBD2
j_gene: TRBJ2-1
CDR3nt: TGTGCCAGCAGCCGTTCGGGACTAACCTACAATGAGCAGTTCTTC
CDR3aa: CASSRSGLTYNEQFF

abundance: .
v_gene: TRBV20-1
d_gene: .
j_gene: TRBJ2-3
CDR3nt: TGCAGTGCTAGCGTAACGGAGAGCACAGATACGCAGTATTTT
CDR3aa: CSASVTESTDTQYF